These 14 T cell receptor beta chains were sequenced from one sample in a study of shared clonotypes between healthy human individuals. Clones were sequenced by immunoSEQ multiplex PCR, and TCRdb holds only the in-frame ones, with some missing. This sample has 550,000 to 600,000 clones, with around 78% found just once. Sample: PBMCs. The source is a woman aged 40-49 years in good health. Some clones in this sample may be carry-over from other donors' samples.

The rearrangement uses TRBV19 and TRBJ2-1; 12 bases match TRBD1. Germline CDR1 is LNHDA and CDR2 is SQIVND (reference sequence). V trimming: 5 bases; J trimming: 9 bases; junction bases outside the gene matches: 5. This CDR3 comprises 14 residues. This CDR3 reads CASSSGQGAGEQFF. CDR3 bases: TGTGCCAGTAGTTCGGGACAGGGGGCAGGTGAGCAGTTCTTC.

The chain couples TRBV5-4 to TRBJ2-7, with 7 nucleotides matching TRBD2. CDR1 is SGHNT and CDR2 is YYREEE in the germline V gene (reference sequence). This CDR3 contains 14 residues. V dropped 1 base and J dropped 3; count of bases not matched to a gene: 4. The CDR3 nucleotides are TGTGCCAGCAGCTTGAATAGCGGGTACTACGAGCAGTACTTC. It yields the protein CASSLNSGYYEQYF.

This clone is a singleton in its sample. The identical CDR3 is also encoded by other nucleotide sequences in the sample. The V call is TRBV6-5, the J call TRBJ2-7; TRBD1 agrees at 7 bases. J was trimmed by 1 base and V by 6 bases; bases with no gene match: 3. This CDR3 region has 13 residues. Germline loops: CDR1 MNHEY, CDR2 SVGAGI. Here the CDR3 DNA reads TGTGCCAGCAGAGAGACAGGGTCCTACGAGCAGTACTTC. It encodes CASRETGSYEQYF.

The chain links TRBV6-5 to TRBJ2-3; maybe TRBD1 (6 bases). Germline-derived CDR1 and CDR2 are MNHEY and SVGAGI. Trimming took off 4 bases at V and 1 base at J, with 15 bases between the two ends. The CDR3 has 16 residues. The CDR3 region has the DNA TGTGCCAGCAGTTGGGGGAACAGGGTGGGCACAGATACGCAGTATTTT. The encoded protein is CASSWGNRVGTDTQYF.

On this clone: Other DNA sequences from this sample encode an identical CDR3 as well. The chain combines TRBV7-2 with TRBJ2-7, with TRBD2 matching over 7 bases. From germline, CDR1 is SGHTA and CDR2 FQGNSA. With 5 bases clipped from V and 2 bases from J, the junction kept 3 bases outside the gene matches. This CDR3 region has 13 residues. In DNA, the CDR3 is TGTGCCAGCAGCCCGGGACTAACCTACGAGCAGTACTTC. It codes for CASSPGLTYEQYF.

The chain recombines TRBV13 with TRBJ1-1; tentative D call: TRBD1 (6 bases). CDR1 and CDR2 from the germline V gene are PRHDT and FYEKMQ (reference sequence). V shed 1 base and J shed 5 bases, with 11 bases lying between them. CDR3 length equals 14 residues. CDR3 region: CASSLAGVGTEAFF. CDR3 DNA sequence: TGTGCCAGCAGCTTAGCAGGGGTGGGAACTGAAGCTTTCTTT.

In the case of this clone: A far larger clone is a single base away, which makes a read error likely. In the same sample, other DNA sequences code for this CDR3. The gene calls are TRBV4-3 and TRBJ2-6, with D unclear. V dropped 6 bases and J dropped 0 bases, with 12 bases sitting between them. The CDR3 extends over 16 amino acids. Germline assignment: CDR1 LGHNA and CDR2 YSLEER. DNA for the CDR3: TGCGCCAGCAGTCGTGGCCAAGGCTCTGGGGCCAACGTCCTGACTTTC. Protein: CASSRGQGSGANVLTF.

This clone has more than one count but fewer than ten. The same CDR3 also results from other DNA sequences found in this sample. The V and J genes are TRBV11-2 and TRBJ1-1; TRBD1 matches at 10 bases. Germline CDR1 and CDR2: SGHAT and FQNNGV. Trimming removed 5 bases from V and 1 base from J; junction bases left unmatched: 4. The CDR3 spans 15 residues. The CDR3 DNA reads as TGTGCCAGCAGCCCCCGGACAGGGGGGAACACTGAAGCTTTCTTT. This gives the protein CASSPRTGGNTEAFF. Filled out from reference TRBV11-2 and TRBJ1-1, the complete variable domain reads EAGVAQSPRYKIIEKRQSVAFWCNPISGHATLYWYQQILGQGPKLLIQFQNNGVVDDSQLPKDRFSAERLKGVDSTLKIQPAKLEDSAVYLCASSPRTGGNTEAFFGQGTRLTVV.

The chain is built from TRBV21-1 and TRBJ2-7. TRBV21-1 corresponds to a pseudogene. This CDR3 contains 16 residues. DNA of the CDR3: TGTGCCAGCAGCAGAAGGGGACCAGGGAAAACCTACGAGCAGTACTTC. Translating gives CASSRRGPGKTYEQYF.

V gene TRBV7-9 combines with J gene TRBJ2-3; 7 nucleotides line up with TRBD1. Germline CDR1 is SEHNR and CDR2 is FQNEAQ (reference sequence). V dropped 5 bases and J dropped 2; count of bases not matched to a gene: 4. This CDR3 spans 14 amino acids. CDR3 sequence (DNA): TGTGCCAGCAGCCGGGACAGATACACAGATACGCAGTATTTT. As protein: CASSRDRYTDTQYF. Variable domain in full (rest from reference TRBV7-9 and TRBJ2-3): DTGVSQNPRHKITKRGQNVTFRCDPISEHNRLYWYRQTLGQGPEFLTYFQNEAQLEKSRLLSDRFSAERPKGSFSTLEIQRTEQGDSAMYLCASSRDRYTDTQYFGPGTRLTVL.

In DNA form, the CDR3 reads TGCAGCGTCCCCAGGGGGGCGCGGAATCAGCCCCAGCATTTT. Protein: CSVPRGARNQPQHF. This rearrangement joins TRBV29-1 to TRBJ1-5; TRBD1 agrees at 7 bases. The length of the CDR3 is 14 residues. The J segment lost 4 bases and the V segment lost 6 bases, leaving 9 bases of the junction unmatched. CDR1 is SQVTM and CDR2 is ANQGSEA in the germline V gene.

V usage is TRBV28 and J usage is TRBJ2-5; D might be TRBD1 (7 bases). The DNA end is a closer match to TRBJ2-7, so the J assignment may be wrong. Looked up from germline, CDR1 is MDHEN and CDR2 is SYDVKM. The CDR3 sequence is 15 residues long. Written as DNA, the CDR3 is TGTGCCAGCAGTTTCAGCGGAGGGACAGCCTACGAGCAGTACTTC. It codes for CASSFSGGTAYEQYF.

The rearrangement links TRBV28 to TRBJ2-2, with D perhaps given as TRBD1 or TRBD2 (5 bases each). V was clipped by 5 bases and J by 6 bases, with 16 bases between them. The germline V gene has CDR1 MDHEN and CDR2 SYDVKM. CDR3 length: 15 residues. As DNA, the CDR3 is TGTGCCAGCAGTCCGGGGCAGGGCGACGCCGGGGAGCTGTTTTTT. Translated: CASSPGQGDAGELFF.

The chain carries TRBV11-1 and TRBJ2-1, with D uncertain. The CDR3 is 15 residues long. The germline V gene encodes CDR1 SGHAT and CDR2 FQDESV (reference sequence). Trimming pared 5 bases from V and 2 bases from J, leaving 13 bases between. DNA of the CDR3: TGTGCCAGCAGCCCTTACACCGGTGCCTACAATGAGCAGTTCTTC. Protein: CASSPYTGAYNEQFF.